The 2 T cell receptor beta chains below were found in one sample sequenced in a study of T-cell memory formation after mild COVID-19. A single record per CDR3 protein comes from TCRdb applying MiXCR to the 5' RACE reads. The sample lists roughly 400,000 distinct CDR3 sequences, more than 15% occurring once. The specimen sequenced was PBMCs or a T cell subset sorted from them (not recorded which). The source of these receptors is a man younger than 30 who had mild COVID-19 (a few samples of this study predate the infection). Cell type and time point are not known.

The chain is built from TRBV6-5 and TRBJ2-4; possible D gene TRBD1, 6 bases. Germline CDR1 MNHEY, CDR2 SVGAGI. There are 16 residues in the CDR3. Trimming stripped 8 bases from V and 0 bases from J, with 17 bases between. CDR3 residues: CASPPGARGAKNIQYF. The CDR3 DNA sequence: TGTGCCAGCCCTCCAGGGGCCAGGGGAGCCAAAAACATTCAGTACTTC.

The gene calls are TRBV5-1 and TRBJ2-7; D gene ambiguous. The ends were cut back, 0 bases at V and 5 bases at J, with 12 bases in the middle. CDR3 length: 14 residues. In germline, CDR1 is SGHRS, CDR2 YFSETQ. CDR3 DNA sequence: TGCGCCAGCAGCTTGGAGGCTCCTTCAAACGAGCAGTACTTC. It codes for CASSLEAPSNEQYF.